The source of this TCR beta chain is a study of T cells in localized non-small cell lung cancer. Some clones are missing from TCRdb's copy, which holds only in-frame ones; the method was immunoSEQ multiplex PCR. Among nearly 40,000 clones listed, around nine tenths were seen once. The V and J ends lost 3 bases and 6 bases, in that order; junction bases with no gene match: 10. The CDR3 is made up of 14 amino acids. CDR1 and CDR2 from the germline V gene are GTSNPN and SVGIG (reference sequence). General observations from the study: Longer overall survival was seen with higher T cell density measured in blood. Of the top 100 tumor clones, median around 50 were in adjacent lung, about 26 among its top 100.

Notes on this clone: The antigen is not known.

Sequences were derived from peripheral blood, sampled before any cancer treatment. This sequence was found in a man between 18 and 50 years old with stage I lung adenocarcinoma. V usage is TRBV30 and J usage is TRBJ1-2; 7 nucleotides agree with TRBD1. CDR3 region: CAWRPGGRGNGYTF. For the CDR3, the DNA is TGTGCCTGGAGACCGGGCGGCAGGGGGAATGGCTACACCTTC.